This entry describes one T cell receptor (beta chain). Its antigen is still unknown. It has no much larger one-base neighbor in the sample; base qualities were not kept. The V and J ends are trimmed by 4 bases and 7 bases, leaving 14 bases between them. From cysteine to phenylalanine, the CDR3 is 13 amino acids long. Of the read, only the CDR3 DNA is kept; its 39 bases are in frame from base 1. CDR1 and CDR2 are drawn from the germline V gene: SGHRS, YFSETQ. The data derive from a study of OX40 agonist ivuxolimab in advanced cancers. Regarding the research as a whole: Ivuxolimab was a fully human IgG2 agonistic monoclonal antibody targeting the costimulatory receptor OX40 (CD134). Intravenous ivuxolimab was administered to patients every 2 weeks at six dose levels: 0.01, 0.1, 0.3, 1.5, 3 and 10 mg/kg. Of the roughly 52 dose-escalation patients, hepatocellular carcinoma was present in about 20, melanoma in approximately 15, renal cell carcinoma in 9 and head and neck cancer in 9. A male proportion of under 85% and a mean age of roughly 55 years, ranging from roughly 23 to 85, were recorded for the dose-escalation cohort. Patients were allowed to have had prior anti-PD-1, anti-PD-L1 or anti-CTLA-4 therapy, and less than 45% of the dose-escalation patients had previously received checkpoint inhibitors. Three dose-escalation patients achieved partial responses, one with hepatocellular carcinoma and two with cutaneous melanoma. Peripheral TCRbeta sequencing aimed to test whether ivuxolimab altered TCR sequence diversity and caused clonal T-cell expansion. The monotherapy dose-escalation portion (N ≈ 50 patients) of the phase I ivuxolimab trial is reported in the paper.

For sequencing of the TCRbeta CDR3 region, genomic DNA was extracted from the sorted cells. The immunoSEQ Assay was used for sequencing of TCRbeta CDR3 regions. This immuneACCESS table, as held by TCRdb, lists in-frame sequences with V and J called but not all clones. Of the missing ones, under half trace to an unresolved V gene in checked studies; the others have no known cause. In all, the sample holds 3,000 to 3,500 clones, and roughly 80% of those were seen once. The ten largest clonotypes hold roughly 28% of the sample. General conclusions and limits of the study: In partial responders in the 0.1-3.0 mg/kg groups, normalized peripheral clonal expansion was found to be among the lowest, especially among CD8+ T cells. After ivuxolimab, expanded clones were on average more numerous among CD8+ T cells than among CD4+ T cells. The antigen specificity of the peripheral T cells that underwent clonal expansion was not determined. Low levels of normalized T-cell clonal expansion were also seen in some patients who did not respond. At doses from 0.1 to 3.0 mg/kg, clonal expansion was seen in both CD4+ and CD8+ blood T cells between baseline and week 6.

Patients with autoimmune disease history or receiving systemic immunosuppression were excluded from the trial. Peripheral blood for TCR sequencing was collected from all dose cohorts at baseline, on cycle 4 day 1, and on cycle 7 day 1. Samples came from an open-label, multicenter, first-in-human phase I dose-escalation trial of ivuxolimab. The trial enrolled adults with locally advanced or metastatic head and neck squamous cell, hepatocellular, melanoma or renal cell carcinoma. Before TCR sequencing, CD4+ T cells and CD8+ T cells from peripheral blood were sorted into separate populations. The sequence joins TRBV5-1 to TRBJ1-1, with the D gene too uncertain to name. The sequence derives from an adult with an advanced solid tumor such as melanoma, head and neck, liver or kidney cancer. Sequencing was performed on CD4+ or CD8+ T cells sorted from blood, taken in a trial of the OX40 agonist ivuxolimab. The CDR3 here reads CASSEPTIGEAFF. The sequence in DNA is TGCGCCAGCAGCGAACCGACTATTGGTGAAGCTTTCTTT.